This TCR beta chain was profiled in a study of blood T cell repertoires in COVID-19. Study summary: COVID-19 samples, acute and convalescent, were from the United States, Italy and Spain. The cDNA or gDNA used as material had been derived from T cells, B-cell-depleted T cells, or PBMCs.

Cohort allocation depended upon clinical history that participants reported. CDR3 length: 17 amino acids. With 0 bases clipped from V and 5 bases from J, the junction kept 5 bases outside the gene matches. Germline V gene lookup returns CDR1 LGHNA and CDR2 YSLEER. Methods used by the authors: Nucleated cell number was recorded as an estimate derived from reference gene primer amplification. The repertoire was sequenced with immunoSEQ multiplex PCR; TCRdb's copy has only in-frame clones and lacks some. V and J calls and clone size are those listed in that table; D and trimming were worked out from the DNA. The repertoire holds some 270,000 clones, with 85% to 90% as singletons.

The specimen was PBMCs or T cells enriched from blood (not recorded which). This sequence originates from a woman aged 25 to 39 with acute COVID-19. The rearrangement joins TRBV4-3 to TRBJ1-5; TRBD1 matches at 12 bases. DNA for the CDR3: TGCGCCAGCAGCCAAGAAGGGACAGGGGGCCCCTATCAGCCCCAGCATTTT. As protein: CASSQEGTGGPYQPQHF.